Sequencing of this T cell receptor (beta chain) was carried out in a study of regulatory T cells in long-lasting Graves disease. The time point is: persistent/refractory GD, antithyroid drugs over 5 years with positive TRAb. PBMC RNA served as the TCR library source. Patients came through an endocrinology department, and that department was in Xi'an, China. This clonotype has a handful of counts. The antigen is not known. Assembly of TCR beta libraries relied on iRepertoire HTBI primers together with Arm-PCR of CDR3 regions. TCRdb passed the multiplex PCR reads through MiXCR, listing each CDR3 protein once. The table has under 450,000 distinct CDR3 sequences, 20% to 25% seen once. Broader study findings: Possibly, accuracy suffered from the small sample size.

The clonotype was recovered from a female donor with Graves disease. This specimen was peripheral blood mononuclear cells (PBMCs), taken when the disease was refractory, from a patient treated with antithyroid drugs.

CDR3 amino acids: CASSLDRDNYGYTF. CDR3 bases: TGTGCCAGCTCACTCGACAGGGATAACTATGGCTACACCTTC. The V call is TRBV18, the J call TRBJ1-2; 7 bases match TRBD1. Germline V gene data show CDR1 as KGHSH and CDR2 as LQKENI. Trimming cost V 4 bases and J 1 base; bases outside gene matches: 3. The CDR3 has 14 amino acids.